The clone carrying this T cell receptor (beta chain) was counted at least ten times. Its specificity is not known. Unmatched junction bases numbered 8, after V lost 0 bases and J lost 7 bases. The CDR3 length is 16 residues. Germline CDR1 reads SGHRS; CDR2 reads YFSETQ. The data are from a study of neurological immune-mediated disorders. The cDNA was synthesized by means of template-switch 5'RACE, which was carried out with 10-nucleotide random UMIs. TCRdb re-called the 5' RACE reads with MiXCR, one entry per CDR3 protein. The top ten clones hold about 5% of a sample with about 50,000 distinct CDR3 sequences, about a tenth of them seen once. Study-wide findings and caveats: The highest TCR clonal expansion occurred in HTLV-1-associated myelopathy; multiple sclerosis fell below healthy controls. None of the CDR3 amino acid sequences of expanded clones recurred across subjects, suggesting private repertoires in all groups.

The sequenced material came from PBMCs. The receptor was isolated from a man between 70 and 80 years old with HTLV-1-associated myelopathy (HAM/TSP). The rearrangement joins TRBV5-1 to TRBJ2-1; 9 bases agree with TRBD2. The DNA for the CDR3 is TGCGCCAGCAGCTTGGCCAGTAGCGGGAGTCGAAATGAGCAGTTCTTC. Translation gives CASSLASSGSRNEQFF.